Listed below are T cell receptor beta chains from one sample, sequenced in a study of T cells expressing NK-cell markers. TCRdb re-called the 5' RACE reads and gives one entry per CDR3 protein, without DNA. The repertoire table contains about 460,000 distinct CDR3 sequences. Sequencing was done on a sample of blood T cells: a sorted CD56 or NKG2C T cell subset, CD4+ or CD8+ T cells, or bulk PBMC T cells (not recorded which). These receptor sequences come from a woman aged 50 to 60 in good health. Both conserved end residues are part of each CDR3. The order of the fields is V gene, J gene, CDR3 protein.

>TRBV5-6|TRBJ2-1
CASTVLAVPYNEQFF
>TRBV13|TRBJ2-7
CASRGSLRGGEQYF
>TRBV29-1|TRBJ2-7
CSVQVGLAGYEQYF
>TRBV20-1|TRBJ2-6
CSARAGGQSGANVLTF
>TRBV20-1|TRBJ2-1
CSARDPGQGALNEQFF
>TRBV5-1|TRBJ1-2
CASSLTLRSGYTF
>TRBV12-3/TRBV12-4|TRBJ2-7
CASSWQPSSYEQYF
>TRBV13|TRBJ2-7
CASSLGLGSEQYF
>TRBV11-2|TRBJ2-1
CASSLDGLVDEQFF
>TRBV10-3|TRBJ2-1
CAIRGLAGGPDEQFF
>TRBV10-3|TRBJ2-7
CAIGSSSGKTGGEQYF
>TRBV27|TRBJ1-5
CARKRLGKGQPQHF
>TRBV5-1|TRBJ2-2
CASLQGPGADRTGELFF
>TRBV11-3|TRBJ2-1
CASSRIGTEQFF
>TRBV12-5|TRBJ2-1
CASGRPPAHRSSYNEQFF
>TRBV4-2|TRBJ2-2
CASSRSSGTTGELFF
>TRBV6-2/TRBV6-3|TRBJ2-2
CASSYESGGPIGELFF
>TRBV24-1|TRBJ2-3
CATSDWGGDRESDTQYF
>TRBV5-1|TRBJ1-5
CASSTGTPGQPQHF
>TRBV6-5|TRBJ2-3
CASSYYRQSPQYF
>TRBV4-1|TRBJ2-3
CASSQDDLYTQYF
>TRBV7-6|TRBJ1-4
CASSFQTGRLFF
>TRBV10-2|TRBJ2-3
CASSGRVNTDTQYF
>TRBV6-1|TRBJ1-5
CASSVQGSYSNQPQHF
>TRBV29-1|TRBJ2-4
CSVLLMQGIQYF
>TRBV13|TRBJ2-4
CASSLAPLAKNIQYF
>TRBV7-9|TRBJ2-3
CASRPPLTSGYGDTQYF
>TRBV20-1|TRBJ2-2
CSARRTGMTGELFF
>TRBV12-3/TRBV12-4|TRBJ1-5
CASSLTGYPNQPQHF
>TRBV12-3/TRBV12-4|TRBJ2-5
CASSFKAGWETQYF
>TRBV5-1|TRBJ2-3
CASSLRRGGLTDTQYF
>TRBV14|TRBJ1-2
CASSSGLWYGYTF
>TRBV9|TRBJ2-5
CASSSLGPGQETQYF
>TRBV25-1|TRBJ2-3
CASSWDTRGNTQYF
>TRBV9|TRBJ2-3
CASSVSTSGSGDTQYF
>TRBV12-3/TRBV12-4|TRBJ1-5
CASRDRGNQPQHF
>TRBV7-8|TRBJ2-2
CASRSREGRSDTGELFF
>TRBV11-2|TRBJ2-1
CASSLGGRGPFGEQFF
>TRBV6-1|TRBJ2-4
CASRKTSVNIQYF
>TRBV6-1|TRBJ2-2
CASSANLRQGSGELFF